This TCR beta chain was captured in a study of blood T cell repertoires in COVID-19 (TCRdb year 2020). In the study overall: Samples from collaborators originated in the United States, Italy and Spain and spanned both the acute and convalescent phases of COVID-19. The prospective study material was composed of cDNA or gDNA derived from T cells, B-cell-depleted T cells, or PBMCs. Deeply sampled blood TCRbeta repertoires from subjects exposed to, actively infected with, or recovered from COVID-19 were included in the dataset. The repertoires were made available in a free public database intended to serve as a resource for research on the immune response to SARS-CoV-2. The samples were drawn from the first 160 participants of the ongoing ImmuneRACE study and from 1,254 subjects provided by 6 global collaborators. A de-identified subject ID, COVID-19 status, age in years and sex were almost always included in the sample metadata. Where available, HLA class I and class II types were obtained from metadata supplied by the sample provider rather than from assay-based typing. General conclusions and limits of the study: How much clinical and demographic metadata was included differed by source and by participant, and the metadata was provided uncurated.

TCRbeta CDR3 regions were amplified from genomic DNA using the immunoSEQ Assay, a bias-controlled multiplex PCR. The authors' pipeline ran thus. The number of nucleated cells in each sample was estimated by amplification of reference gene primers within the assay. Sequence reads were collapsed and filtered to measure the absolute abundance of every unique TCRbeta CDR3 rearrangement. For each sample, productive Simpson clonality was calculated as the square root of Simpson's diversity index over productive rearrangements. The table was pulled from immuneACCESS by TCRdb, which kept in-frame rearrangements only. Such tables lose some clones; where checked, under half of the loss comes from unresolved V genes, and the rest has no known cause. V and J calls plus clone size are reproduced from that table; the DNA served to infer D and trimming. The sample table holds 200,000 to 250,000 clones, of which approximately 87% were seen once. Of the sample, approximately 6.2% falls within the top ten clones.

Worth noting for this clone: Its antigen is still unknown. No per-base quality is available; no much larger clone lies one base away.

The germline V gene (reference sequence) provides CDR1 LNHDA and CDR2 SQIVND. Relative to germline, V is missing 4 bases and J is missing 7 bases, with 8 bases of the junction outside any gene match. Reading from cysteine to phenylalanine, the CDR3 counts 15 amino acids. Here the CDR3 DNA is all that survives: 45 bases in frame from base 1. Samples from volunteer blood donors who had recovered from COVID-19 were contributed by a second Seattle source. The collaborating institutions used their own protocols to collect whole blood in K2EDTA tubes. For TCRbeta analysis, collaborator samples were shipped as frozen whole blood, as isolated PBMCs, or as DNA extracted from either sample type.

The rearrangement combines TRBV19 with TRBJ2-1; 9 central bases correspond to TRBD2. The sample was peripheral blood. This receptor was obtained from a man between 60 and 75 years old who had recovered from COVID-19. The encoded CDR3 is CASSSPTGLANEQFF. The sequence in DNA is TGTGCCAGTAGTAGCCCAACGGGACTAGCAAATGAGCAGTTCTTC.